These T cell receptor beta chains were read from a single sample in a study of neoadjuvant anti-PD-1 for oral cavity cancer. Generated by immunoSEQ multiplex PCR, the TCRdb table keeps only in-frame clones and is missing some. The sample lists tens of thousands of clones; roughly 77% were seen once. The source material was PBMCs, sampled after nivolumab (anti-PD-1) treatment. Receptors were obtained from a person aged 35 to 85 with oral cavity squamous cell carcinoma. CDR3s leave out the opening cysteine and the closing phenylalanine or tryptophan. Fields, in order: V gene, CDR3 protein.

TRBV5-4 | AGRTGANYGYT
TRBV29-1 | SVLLGGARGYT
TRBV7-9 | ASSHSSEGKRVQY
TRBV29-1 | SSRMGTANTEAF
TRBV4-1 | ASSQRGSSSYNSPLH
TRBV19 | ASSYGHLLANQPQH
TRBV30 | AWSQSRVFTEAF
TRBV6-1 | ASSEGHGGSPLH
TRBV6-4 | ASSEGISGANVLT
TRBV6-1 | ASADNTEAF
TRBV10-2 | ASSDIIAASYEQY
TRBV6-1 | ASSEYNKGTDTQY
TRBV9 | ASSVDTSGSVETQY
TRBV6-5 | ASSSRIAKNIQY
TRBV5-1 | ASSTGPPEAGYT
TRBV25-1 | ASSGSQGEANEKLF
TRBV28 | ASTPPGTTGNIQY
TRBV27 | ASSWGVLGVTDTQY
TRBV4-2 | ASSQAGGRQETQY
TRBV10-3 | AISEGVGNTEAF
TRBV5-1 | ASSPTGGTKNIQY
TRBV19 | ASSNNRGTYNSPLH
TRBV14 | ASSQDAVNTGELF
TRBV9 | ASSEWADTQY
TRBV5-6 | ASSLPPGGAF
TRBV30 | AWDRGVSNQPQH
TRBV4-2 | ASSRPGLAGDNEQF
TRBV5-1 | ASRSSGSFNEQF
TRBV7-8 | ASSLAGAGEQF
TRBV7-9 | ASSSLDRGLYEQY
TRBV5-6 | ASSLLAGGRAGELF
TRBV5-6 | ASSGGTGNTIY
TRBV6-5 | ASSYSGQGNFYGYT
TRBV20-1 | SAGWGAQY
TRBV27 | ASSSRADSGELF
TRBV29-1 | SVTWGRSVDTEAF
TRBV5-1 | ASTHGTSRDEQY
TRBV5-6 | ASSFRRTSKETQY
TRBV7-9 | ASSLDRVGGKTQY
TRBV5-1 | ASSSRRLAETTYEQY
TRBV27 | ASSLSGTLGSDTQY
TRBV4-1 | ASGGTSGKYYNEQF
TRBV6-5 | ASRQTGVETQY
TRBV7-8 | ASSLPQGYFYEQY
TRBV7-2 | ASSRTGPGTEAF
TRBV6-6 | ASRFGTGNEQY
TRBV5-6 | ASSPTGEETQY
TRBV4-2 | ASSQDQHGTGWNEQY
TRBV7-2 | ASSSHPDQTQY
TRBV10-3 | AISDQQGYEKLF
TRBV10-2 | ASSDPRQQANYGYT
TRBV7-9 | ASRPGLGAGGTQY
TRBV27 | ASSSQDRGHHSYNSPLH
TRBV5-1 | ASSLDGKNIQY
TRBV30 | ACTSELAGGETQY